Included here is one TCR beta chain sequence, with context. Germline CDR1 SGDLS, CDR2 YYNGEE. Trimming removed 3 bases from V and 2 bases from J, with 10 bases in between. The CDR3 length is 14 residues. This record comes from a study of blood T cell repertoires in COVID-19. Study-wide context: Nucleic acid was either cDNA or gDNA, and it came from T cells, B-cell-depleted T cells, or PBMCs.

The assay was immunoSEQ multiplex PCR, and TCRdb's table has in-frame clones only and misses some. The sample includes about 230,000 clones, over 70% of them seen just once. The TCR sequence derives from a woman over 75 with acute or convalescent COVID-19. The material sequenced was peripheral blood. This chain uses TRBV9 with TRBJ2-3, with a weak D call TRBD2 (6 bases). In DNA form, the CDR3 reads TGTGCCAGCAGCGGTAGCGGCTTCACAGATACGCAGTATTTT. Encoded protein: CASSGSGFTDTQYF. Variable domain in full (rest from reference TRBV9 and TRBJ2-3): DSGVTQTPKHLITATGQRVTLRCSPRSGDLSVYWYQQSLDQGLQFLIQYYNGEERAKGNILERFSAQQFPDLHSELNLSSLELGDSALYFCASSGSGFTDTQYFGPGTRLTVL.